Reported below is one T cell receptor beta chain. These data belong to a study of blood T cell repertoires in COVID-19. With 2 bases clipped from V and 0 bases from J, the junction kept 5 bases outside the gene matches. The germline V gene encodes CDR1 SEHNR and CDR2 FQNEAQ (reference sequence). The CDR3 loop spans 16 amino acids. Produced via immunoSEQ multiplex PCR; TCRdb's table is partial and in-frame only. Of about 110,000 clones in the sample, roughly 85% are singletons; the top ten hold roughly 2.3%. V is TRBV7-9 and J is TRBJ1-1; 8 positions match TRBD1. The TCR sequence derives from a human donor in a cohort sampled during active COVID-19. The sequencing input was peripheral blood. The CDR3, as DNA: TGTGCCAGCAGCTTACCACAGGGGGGCATGAACACTGAAGCTTTCTTT. Residues: CASSLPQGGMNTEAFF.